These 5 T cell receptor beta chains were all obtained from the same sample, sequenced in a study of response to subunit inactivated influenza vaccine. TCRdb re-called the RT-PCR reads through MiXCR, storing one row per CDR3 protein. The sample shows hundreds of thousands of distinct CDR3 sequences, roughly 14% of them seen only once. Source: PBMCs from blood, taken 14 to 15 days before vaccination. Receptors originate from a man between 45 and 60 years old who received an inactivated influenza vaccine.

V usage is TRBV6-1 and J usage is TRBJ2-2; 9 positions match TRBD2. V dropped 6 bases and J dropped 1; count of bases not matched to a gene: 3. Looked up from germline, CDR1 is MNHNS and CDR2 is SASEGT. CDR3 length: 15 amino acids. CDR3 sequence reads: CASRPAGGNTGELFF. The CDR3 nucleotides read TGTGCCAGCAGGCCAGCGGGGGGGAACACCGGGGAGCTGTTTTTT.

This clonotype was recorded many times. V is TRBV7-2 and J is TRBJ2-7; no firm D call. This CDR3 spans 13 amino acids. Germline CDR1 is SGHTA and CDR2 is FQGNSA. V was clipped by 0 bases and J by 2 bases, with 5 bases between them. In DNA, the CDR3 is TGTGCCAGCAGCTTAGCCCCCGCCTACGAGCAGTACTTC. Translated: CASSLAPAYEQYF.

This clonotype has just a few counts. V usage is TRBV5-1 and J usage is TRBJ2-3; D call uncertain. From germline, CDR1 is SGHRS and CDR2 YFSETQ. CDR3 length: 16 amino acids. Trimming took off 0 bases at V and 0 bases at J, with 11 bases between the two ends. CDR3 in amino acids: CASSLGAITSTDTQYF. Written as DNA, the CDR3 is TGCGCCAGCAGCTTGGGAGCCATAACTAGCACAGATACGCAGTATTTT.

This clonotype turned up a few times. V and J are TRBV2 and TRBJ2-5; 7 bases line up with TRBD2. V was pared by 4 bases and J by 7 bases, with 9 bases of the junction left unmatched. Germline V CDR1 and CDR2: SNHLY, FYNNEI. The CDR3 sequence is 14 residues long. The CDR3 region is CASSARTSGGTQYF. As DNA, the CDR3 is TGTGCCAGCAGTGCCCGGACTAGTGGGGGGACCCAGTACTTC. The full variable domain, with the rest looked up from reference TRBV2 and TRBJ2-5, is EPEVTQTPSHQVTQMGQEVILRCVPISNHLYFYWYRQILGQKVEFLVSFYNNEISEKSEIFDDQFSVERPDGSNFTLKIRSTKLEDSAMYFCASSARTSGGTQYFGPGTRLLVL.

This clonotype appeared a few times. This chain connects TRBV5-4 to TRBJ2-1; D call uncertain. Germline V gives CDR1 SGHNT, CDR2 YYREEE (reference sequence). Trimming stripped 0 bases from V and 9 bases from J, with 4 bases between. The CDR3 is made up of 11 amino acids. The CDR3 region is CASSLELEQFF. The CDR3 bases are TGTGCCAGCAGCTTGGAGCTTGAGCAGTTCTTC.